The clone carrying this T cell receptor beta chain was counted ten times or more. Its specificity is unknown. This sample was included in a study of early T cells in non-severe SARS-CoV-2 infection. Overall study context: Chains stayed unpaired after sequencing of bulk RNA from unsorted whole blood. Findings and limits, study-wide: Clonotype matching in VDJdb favored anti-spike CD8 responses and did not capture private and CD4 specificities.

Unique molecular identifiers were added to individual cDNA molecules. TCRdb redid the calling of the 5' RACE reads with MiXCR, one entry per CDR3 protein. The table includes tens of thousands of distinct CDR3 sequences, 5% to 7% detected once. Germline V lookup: CDR1 DFQATT, CDR2 SNEGSKA (reference sequence). Germline trimming cut 6 bases from V and 5 bases from J; bases unmatched to any gene: 7. The length of the CDR3 is 14 residues. The clonotype originates from an adult who was a healthcare worker with PCR-confirmed SARS-CoV-2 infection or an uninfected control (not recorded which). The sequenced sample consisted of whole blood. The chain has TRBV20-1 and TRBJ1-5; 10 bases fit TRBD1. The CDR3 loop reads CSAQDRGDYQPQHF. CDR3 coding DNA: TGCAGTGCCCAGGACAGGGGGGATTATCAGCCCCAGCATTTT.